A single sample gave rise to the 15 T cell receptor beta chains below, sequenced in a study of blood T cell repertoires in COVID-19. Libraries were prepared by immunoSEQ multiplex PCR; TCRdb keeps only in-frame clonotypes and omits some of them. This sample has around 78,000 clones, with roughly 80% found just once. The specimen was peripheral blood. The receptor set was obtained from a human donor in a cohort sampled during active COVID-19.

This clone was counted a few times. The rearrangement uses TRBV3-1 (or the pseudogene TRBV3-2) and TRBJ1-3; D uncertain. This CDR3 contains 15 residues. Trimming left V 1 base short and J 1 base short, with 8 bases between. The V gene's germline CDR1 is LGHDT and CDR2 YNNKEL (reference sequence). In nucleotides, the CDR3 is TGTGCCAGCAGCCAAGGGTCGCTATCTGGAAACACCATATATTTT. Amino acids: CASSQGSLSGNTIYF.

The chain couples TRBV6-1 to TRBJ2-7; 8 nucleotides align to TRBD1. The CDR3 has 14 amino acids. After removal of 2 bases from V and 7 bases from J, the junction contained 7 bases not matched to a gene. Per germline, CDR1 MNHNS and CDR2 SASEGT. DNA of the CDR3: TGTGCCAGCAGTGAAACCGGGACAGGCGGGGAGCAGTACGTC. Protein sequence: CASSETGTGGEQYV.

J is TRBJ2-1 and V is TRBV19; 7 bases align to TRBD2. The CDR3 spans 15 residues. CDR1 is LNHDA, CDR2 SQIVND, per germline (reference sequence). Trimming at V came to 5 bases and at J to 10 bases, leaving 14 bases not matched to a gene. The CDR3 sequence: CASSRTITSDGEQFF. CDR3 bases: TGTGCCAGTAGTCGAACCATTACTAGCGACGGGGAGCAGTTCTTC.

The CDR3 region has the DNA TGTGCCAGTAGTGAGACAGGGACCTACACTGAAGCTTTCTTT. This gives the protein CASSETGTYTEAFF. V usage is TRBV19 and J usage is TRBJ1-1; 7 bases align to TRBD1. J gave up 3 bases and V 5 bases, and 6 bases lay outside the gene matches. This CDR3 comprises 14 residues. Germline V gene sequence: CDR1 LNHDA, CDR2 SQIVND (reference sequence).

The rearrangement joins TRBV19 to TRBJ1-3; 8 positions match TRBD1. The V and J ends lost 6 bases and 3 bases, in that order; junction bases with no gene match: 4. Germline V gene lookup returns CDR1 LNHDA and CDR2 SQIVND (reference sequence). There are 14 residues in the CDR3. The CDR3 loop is CASSGQGGGNTIYF. CDR3 sequence (DNA): TGTGCCAGTAGCGGACAGGGTGGTGGAAACACCATATATTTT.

This clone is large. The chain links TRBV6-1 to TRBJ2-5; TRBD1 aligns across 7 bases. CDR1 and CDR2 from the germline V gene are MNHNS and SASEGT. The CDR3 loop spans 16 amino acids. V lost 3 bases and J lost 3; bases outside the gene matches: 10. The CDR3 DNA reads as TGTGCCAGCAGTGACTACAGGGGTCTTATAGAAGAGACCCAGTACTTC. Translating gives CASSDYRGLIEETQYF.

The CDR3 DNA is TGCGCCAGCAGCTTGAGCGAAGGGGGCGGCTATGGCTACACCTTC. It yields the protein CASSLSEGGGYGYTF. The chain couples TRBV5-1 to TRBJ1-2, with TRBD1 matching over 7 bases. Germline loops: CDR1 SGHRS, CDR2 YFSETQ. This CDR3 contains 15 residues. J gave up 4 bases and V 1 base, and 7 bases lay outside the gene matches.

This chain joins TRBV29-1 and TRBJ1-6; no clear D. CDR1 is SQVTM, CDR2 ANQGSEA, per germline. Trimming removed 8 bases at V and 8 bases at J, with 16 bases between. The CDR3 has 13 amino acids. DNA for the CDR3: TGCAGCATCCGTGAGGTCCGTCATTCACCCCTCCACTTT. Encoded protein: CSIREVRHSPLHF.

Note on this clone: One end of the junction varies from germline; a read error may be responsible. The J gene is TRBJ2-7, the V gene TRBV6-1, with D unclear. CDR1 and CDR2 from the germline V gene are MNHNS and SASEGT. This CDR3 is built from 12 residues. CDR3 sequence (DNA): TGTGCCAGCTGTGACACATACTACGAGCAGTACTTC. Translated, it gives CASCDTYYEQYF.

The J gene is TRBJ2-7, the V gene TRBV7-6, with a tentative D call TRBD2 (6 bases). This CDR3 has 14 residues. V lost 4 bases to trimming and J lost 9 bases, with 19 bases between them. CDR1 and CDR2 from the germline V gene are SGHVS and FNYEAQ. CDR3 residues: CASSSPGAPDVQYF. The CDR3 DNA follows: TGTGCCAGCAGCTCACCGGGAGCCCCTGATGTGCAGTACTTC.

J is TRBJ1-6 and V is TRBV4-3; D not resolved. Trimming took off 0 bases at V and 6 bases at J, with 12 bases between the two ends. Per germline, CDR1 LGHNA and CDR2 YSLEER. This CDR3 contains 16 residues. The CDR3 protein is CASSQEVLTVNSPLHF. DNA of the CDR3: TGCGCCAGCAGCCAAGAGGTCCTAACCGTTAATTCACCCCTCCACTTT.

This clone showed up just once. This rearrangement joins TRBV30 to TRBJ1-6; TRBD1 might be the D (5 bases). The CDR3 loop spans 15 amino acids. Germline values: CDR1 GTSNPN, CDR2 SVGIG (reference sequence). Trimming pared 1 base from V and 9 bases from J, leaving 16 bases between. The CDR3 protein is CAWSAAGTGGSPLHF. DNA of the CDR3: TGTGCCTGGAGTGCTGCGGGGACCGGAGGTTCACCCCTCCACTTT.

CDR3 DNA sequence: TGCGCCAGCACTCTAGCGGGGAAAGAGACCCAGTACTTC. Translated, it gives CASTLAGKETQYF. V usage is TRBV5-1 and J usage is TRBJ2-5, with 9 bases lining up with TRBD2. V was pared by 6 bases and J by 3 bases, with 3 bases of the junction left unmatched. Germline V CDR1 and CDR2: SGHRS, YFSETQ. The CDR3 has 13 amino acids.

This chain uses TRBV25-1 with TRBJ1-2; D perhaps matches TRBD1 (6 bases). The CDR3 is 12 residues long. With 4 bases removed from V and 9 bases from J, the gap between germline ends came to 12 bases. The germline V gene has CDR1 MGHDK and CDR2 SYGVNS. The CDR3 nucleotides are TGTGCCAGCAGTGCGCTTCAGGGGCGCTACACCTTC. It is translated as CASSALQGRYTF.

The chain couples TRBV7-2 to TRBJ2-3; D perhaps matches TRBD2 (7 bases). The length of the CDR3 is 14 residues. Per germline, CDR1 SGHTA and CDR2 FQGNSA. V was pared by 4 bases and J by 5 bases, with 13 bases between. The CDR3 DNA reads as TGTGCCAGCAGCTGGTCGGGGGGCTTAGATACGCAGTATTTT. Translated, it gives CASSWSGGLDTQYF.